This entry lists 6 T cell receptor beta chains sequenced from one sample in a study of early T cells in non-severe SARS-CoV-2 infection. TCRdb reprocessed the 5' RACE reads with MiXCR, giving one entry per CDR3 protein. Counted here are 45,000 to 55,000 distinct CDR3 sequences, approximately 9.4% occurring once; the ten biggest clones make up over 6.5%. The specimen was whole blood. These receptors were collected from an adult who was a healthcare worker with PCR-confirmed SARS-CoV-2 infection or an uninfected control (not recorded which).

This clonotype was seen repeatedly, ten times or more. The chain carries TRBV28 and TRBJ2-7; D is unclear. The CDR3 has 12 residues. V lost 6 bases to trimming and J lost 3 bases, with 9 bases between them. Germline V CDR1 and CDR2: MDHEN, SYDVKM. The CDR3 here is CASRGRIYEQYF. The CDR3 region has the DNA TGTGCCAGCAGAGGCCGGATCTACGAGCAGTACTTC.

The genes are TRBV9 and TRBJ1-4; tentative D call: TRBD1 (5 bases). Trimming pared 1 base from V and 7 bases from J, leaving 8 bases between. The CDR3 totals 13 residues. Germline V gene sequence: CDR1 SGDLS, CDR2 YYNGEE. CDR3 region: CASSVRGGEKLFF. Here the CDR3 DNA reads TGTGCCAGCAGCGTAAGGGGAGGTGAAAAACTGTTTTTT. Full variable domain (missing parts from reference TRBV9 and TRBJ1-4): DSGVTQTPKHLITATGQRVTLRCSPRSGDLSVYWYQQSLDQGLQFLIQYYNGEERAKGNILERFSAQQFPDLHSELNLSSLELGDSALYFCASSVRGGEKLFFGSGTQLSVL.

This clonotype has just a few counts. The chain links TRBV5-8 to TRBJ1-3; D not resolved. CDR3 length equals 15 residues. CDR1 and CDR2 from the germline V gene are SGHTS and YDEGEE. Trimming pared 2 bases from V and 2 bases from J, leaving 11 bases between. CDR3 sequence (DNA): TGTGCCAGCAGCTTAGGTGACAATCCTGGAAACACCATATATTTT. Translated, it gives CASSLGDNPGNTIYF.

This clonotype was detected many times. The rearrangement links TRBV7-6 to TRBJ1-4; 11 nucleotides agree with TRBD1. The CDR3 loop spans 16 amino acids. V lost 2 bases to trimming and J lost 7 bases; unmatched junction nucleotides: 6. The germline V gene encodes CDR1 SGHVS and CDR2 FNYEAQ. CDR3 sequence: CASSLRDRGLGEKLFF. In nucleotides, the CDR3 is TGTGCCAGCAGCTTAAGGGACAGGGGGTTAGGTGAAAAACTGTTTTTT.

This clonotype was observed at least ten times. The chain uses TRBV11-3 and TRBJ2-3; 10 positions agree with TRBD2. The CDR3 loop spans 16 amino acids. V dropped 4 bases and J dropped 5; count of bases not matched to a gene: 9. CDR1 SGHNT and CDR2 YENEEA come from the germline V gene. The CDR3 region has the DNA TGTGCCAGCAGCTCGCGGGGGACTAGCGCGGAAGATACGCAGTATTTT. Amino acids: CASSSRGTSAEDTQYF.

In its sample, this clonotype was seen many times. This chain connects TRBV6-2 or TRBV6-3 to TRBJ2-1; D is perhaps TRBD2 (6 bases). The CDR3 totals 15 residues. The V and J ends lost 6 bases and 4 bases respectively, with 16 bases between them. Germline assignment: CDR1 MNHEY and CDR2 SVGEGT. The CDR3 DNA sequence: TGTGCCAGCAGATCACCGGGGGTAGGGTACAATGAGCAGTTCTTC. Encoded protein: CASRSPGVGYNEQFF.